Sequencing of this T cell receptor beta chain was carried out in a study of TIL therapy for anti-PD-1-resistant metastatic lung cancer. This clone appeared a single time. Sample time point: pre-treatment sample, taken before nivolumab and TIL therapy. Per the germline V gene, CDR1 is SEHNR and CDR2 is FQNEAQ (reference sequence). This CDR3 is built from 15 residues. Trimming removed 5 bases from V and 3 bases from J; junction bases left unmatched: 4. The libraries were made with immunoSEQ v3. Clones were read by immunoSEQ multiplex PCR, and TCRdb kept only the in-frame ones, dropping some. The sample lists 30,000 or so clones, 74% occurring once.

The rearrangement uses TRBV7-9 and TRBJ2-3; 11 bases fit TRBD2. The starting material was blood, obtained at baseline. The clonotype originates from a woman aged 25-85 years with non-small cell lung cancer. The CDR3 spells CASSTTSGRTDTQYF. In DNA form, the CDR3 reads TGTGCCAGCAGCACCACTAGCGGGAGAACAGATACGCAGTATTTT.